This TCR beta chain was profiled in a study of CD8+CD57+ T cells in acquired aplastic anemia (dated by TCRdb to 2016 to 2019). In the study overall: On average, sorted CD4+ and CD8+ cells yielded 3.2 ug of extracted DNA, with a range of about 0.19 to 30 ug. For healthy donor samples, the average read count was about 10 million for CD4+ cells and around 12 million for CD8+ cells. General study outcomes and caveats: Patients and healthy controls showed no significant difference in CD8+ Simpson's diversity (P=0.060). Although under 35 CD8+ CDR3 sequences were shared by patients and controls, these sequences appeared highly expressed in patients and within the immunodominant clones of patients.

Looking up the germline V gene yields CDR1 ENHRY and CDR2 SYGVKD. The CDR3 contains 13 residues, cysteine and phenylalanine counted. Just the 39-base CDR3 DNA is kept, in frame starting at base 1. Profiling of TCR beta VDJ combinations and CDR3 sequences used genomic DNA as the template. TCR repertoire sequencing was run on an Illumina HiSeq 2000. As for how the authors treated the data: Repertoires were assessed using TRBV/TRBJ rearrangement plots, CDR3 size and DJ length profiles, and Simpson's diversity index. The most abundant DNA sequence in the deep sequencing data was taken as the immunodominant clone. CDR3 amino acid sequences were screened for sharing across subjects and compared with published repertoires and the VDJdb database. In TCRdb, the public reads were trimmed at Q25 with fastp and aligned with MiXCR, with productive beta chains retained. Each record represents a unique CDR3 protein, reported with the most common genes and DNA among its rows. These V and J calls are TCRdb output, not the study's own analysis. The sample profile shows 150,000 to 200,000 distinct CDR3 sequences; roughly 40% of them were found once. Approximately 1% of the sample comes from the top ten.

In this study, sorted CD4+ and CD8+ T cells from the blood of healthy subjects and of severe aplastic anemia patients had their TCR repertoires deep-sequenced. Ficoll-Paque density gradient centrifugation was used to isolate peripheral blood mononuclear cells. Before DNA extraction, CD4+ and CD8+ T cells were sorted by FACS or by magnetic beads. As for this clonotype: The antigen it recognizes is unknown. A junction boundary mismatches the germline segment, possibly from a read error.

The source material was sorted CD4+, CD8+, or CD8+CD57+ T cells (not recorded which) from PBMCs. This chain is built from TRBV10-3 and TRBJ1-2; no D gene can be assigned with confidence. This TCR came from a human donor in good health. Here the CDR3 is given as CAIRELTDYGYTF. The base sequence is TGTGCCATCAGGGAGTTGACGGACTATGGCTACACCTTC.